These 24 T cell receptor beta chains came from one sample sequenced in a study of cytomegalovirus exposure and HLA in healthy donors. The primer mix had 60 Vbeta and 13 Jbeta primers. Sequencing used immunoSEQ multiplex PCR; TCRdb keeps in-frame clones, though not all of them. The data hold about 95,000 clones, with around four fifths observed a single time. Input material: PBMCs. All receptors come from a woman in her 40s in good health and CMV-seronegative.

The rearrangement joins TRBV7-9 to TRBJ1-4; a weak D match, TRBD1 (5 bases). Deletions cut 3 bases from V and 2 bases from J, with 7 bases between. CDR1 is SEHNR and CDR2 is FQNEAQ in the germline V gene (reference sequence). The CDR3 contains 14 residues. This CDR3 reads CASSLDITNEKLFF. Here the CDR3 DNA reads TGTGCCAGCAGCTTGGACATCACTAATGAAAAACTGTTTTTT. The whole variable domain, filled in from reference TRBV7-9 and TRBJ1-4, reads DTGVSQNPRHKITKRGQNVTFRCDPISEHNRLYWYRQTLGQGPEFLTYFQNEAQLEKSRLLSDRFSAERPKGSFSTLEIQRTEQGDSAMYLCASSLDITNEKLFFGSGTQLSVL.

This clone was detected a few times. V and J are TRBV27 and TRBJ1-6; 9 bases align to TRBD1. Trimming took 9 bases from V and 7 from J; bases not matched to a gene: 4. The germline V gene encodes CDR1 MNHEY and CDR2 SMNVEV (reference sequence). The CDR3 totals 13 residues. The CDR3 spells CASGGTGNSPLHF. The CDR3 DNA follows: TGTGCCAGTGGAGGGACAGGGAATTCACCCCTCCACTTT.

The DNA for the CDR3 is TGCGCCAGCAGCCAAGATACCGGGGGAAGGGTTTACGAGCAGTACTTC. Protein: CASSQDTGGRVYEQYF. The chain combines TRBV4-1 with TRBJ2-7; TRBD2 might be the D (6 bases). This CDR3 has 16 residues. V lost 0 bases, J lost 4 bases, and 16 bases lay in between. Per germline, CDR1 MGHRA and CDR2 YSYEKL.

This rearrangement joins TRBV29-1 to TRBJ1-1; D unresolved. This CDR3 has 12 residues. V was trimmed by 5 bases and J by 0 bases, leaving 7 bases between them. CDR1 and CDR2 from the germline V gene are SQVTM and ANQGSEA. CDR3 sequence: CSVSLLNTEAFF. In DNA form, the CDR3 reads TGCAGCGTTTCCCTACTGAACACTGAAGCTTTCTTT.

CDR3 DNA sequence: TGTGCCTGGAGTCGTCCTAGGGGCGGGGGAGGTTACAATGAGCAGTTCTTC. Translation: CAWSRPRGGGGYNEQFF. The chain is built from TRBV30 and TRBJ2-1, with 7 bases aligning to TRBD2. Germline V CDR1 and CDR2: GTSNPN, SVGIG (reference sequence). After removal of 2 bases from V and 4 bases from J, the junction contained 14 bases not matched to a gene. The CDR3 has 17 residues.

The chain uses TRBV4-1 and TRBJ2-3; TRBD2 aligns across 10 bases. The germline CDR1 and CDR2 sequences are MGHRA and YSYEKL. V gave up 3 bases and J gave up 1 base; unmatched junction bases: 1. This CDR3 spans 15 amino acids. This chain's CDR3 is CASSHGLAGTDTQYF. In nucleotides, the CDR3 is TGCGCCAGCAGCCACGGACTAGCGGGCACAGATACGCAGTATTTT.

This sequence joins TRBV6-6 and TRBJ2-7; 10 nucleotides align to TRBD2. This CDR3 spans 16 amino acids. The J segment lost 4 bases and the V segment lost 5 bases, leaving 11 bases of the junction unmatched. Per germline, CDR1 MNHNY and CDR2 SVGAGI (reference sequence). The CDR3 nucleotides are TGTGCCAGCAGTAACCCGGGACTAGCGTTCTGGTACGAGCAGTACTTC. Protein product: CASSNPGLAFWYEQYF.

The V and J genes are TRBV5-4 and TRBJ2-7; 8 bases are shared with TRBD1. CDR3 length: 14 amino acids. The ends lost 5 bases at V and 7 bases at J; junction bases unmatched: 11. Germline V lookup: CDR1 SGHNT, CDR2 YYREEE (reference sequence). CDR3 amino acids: CASSWTGRTREQYF. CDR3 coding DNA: TGTGCCAGCAGTTGGACAGGGAGGACGAGGGAGCAGTACTTC.

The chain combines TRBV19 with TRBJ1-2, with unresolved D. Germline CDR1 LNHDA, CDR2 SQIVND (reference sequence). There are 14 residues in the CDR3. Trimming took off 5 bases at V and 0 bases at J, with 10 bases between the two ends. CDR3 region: CASSWAAANYGYTF. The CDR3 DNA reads TGTGCCAGTAGTTGGGCAGCAGCTAACTATGGCTACACCTTC. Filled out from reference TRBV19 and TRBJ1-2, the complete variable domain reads DGGITQSPKYLFRKEGQNVTLSCEQNLNHDAMYWYRQDPGQGLRLIYYSQIVNDFQKGDIAEGYSVSREKKESFPLTVTSAQKNPTAFYLCASSWAAANYGYTFGSGTRLTVV.

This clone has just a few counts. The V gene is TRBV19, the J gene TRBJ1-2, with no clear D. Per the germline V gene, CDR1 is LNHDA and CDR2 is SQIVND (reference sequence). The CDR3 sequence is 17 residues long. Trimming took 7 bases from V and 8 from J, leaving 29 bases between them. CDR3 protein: CASTAYPRGRAPWGYTF. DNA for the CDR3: TGTGCCAGTACCGCCTATCCGCGAGGGCGGGCCCCGTGGGGCTACACCTTC.

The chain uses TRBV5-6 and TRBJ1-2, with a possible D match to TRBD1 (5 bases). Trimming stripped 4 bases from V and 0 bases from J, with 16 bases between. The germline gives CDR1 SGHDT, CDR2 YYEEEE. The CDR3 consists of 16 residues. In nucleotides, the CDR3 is TGTGCCAGCAGCCCCCTCCCAGGGAAAACTAACTATGGCTACACCTTC. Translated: CASSPLPGKTNYGYTF.

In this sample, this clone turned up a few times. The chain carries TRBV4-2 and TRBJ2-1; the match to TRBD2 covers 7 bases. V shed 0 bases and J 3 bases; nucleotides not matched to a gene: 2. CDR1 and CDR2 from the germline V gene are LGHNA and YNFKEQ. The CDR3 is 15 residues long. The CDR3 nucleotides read TGTGCCAGCAGCCAAGATCGGGGGGTCTACAATGAGCAGTTCTTC. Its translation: CASSQDRGVYNEQFF.

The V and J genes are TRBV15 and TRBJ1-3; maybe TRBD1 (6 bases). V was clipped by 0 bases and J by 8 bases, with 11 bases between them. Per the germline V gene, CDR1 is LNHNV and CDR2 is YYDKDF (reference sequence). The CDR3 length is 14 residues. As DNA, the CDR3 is TGTGCCACCAGCAGAGAGGACAGCCGGTACACCATATATTTT. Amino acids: CATSREDSRYTIYF.

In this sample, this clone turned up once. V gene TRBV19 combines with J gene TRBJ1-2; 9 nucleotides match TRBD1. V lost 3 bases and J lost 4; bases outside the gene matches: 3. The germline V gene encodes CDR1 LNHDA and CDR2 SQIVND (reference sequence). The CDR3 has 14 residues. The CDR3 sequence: CASSMATGGYGYTF. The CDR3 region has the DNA TGTGCCAGTAGTATGGCGACAGGGGGCTATGGCTACACCTTC.

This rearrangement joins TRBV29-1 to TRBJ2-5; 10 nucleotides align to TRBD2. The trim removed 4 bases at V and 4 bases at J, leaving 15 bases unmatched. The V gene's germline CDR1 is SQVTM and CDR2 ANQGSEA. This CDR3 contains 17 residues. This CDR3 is CSVGGSGGAFLGETQYF. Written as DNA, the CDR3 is TGCAGCGTTGGCGGAAGCGGGGGGGCTTTTTTAGGAGAGACCCAGTACTTC.

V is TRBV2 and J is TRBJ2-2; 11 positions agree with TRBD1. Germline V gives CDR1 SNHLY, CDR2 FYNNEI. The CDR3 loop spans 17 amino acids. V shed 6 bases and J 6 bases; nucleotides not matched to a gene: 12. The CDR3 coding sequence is TGTGCCAGCAGCCTCACGAAGGACAGGGGGCGGTCCGGGGAGCTGTTTTTT. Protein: CASSLTKDRGRSGELFF.

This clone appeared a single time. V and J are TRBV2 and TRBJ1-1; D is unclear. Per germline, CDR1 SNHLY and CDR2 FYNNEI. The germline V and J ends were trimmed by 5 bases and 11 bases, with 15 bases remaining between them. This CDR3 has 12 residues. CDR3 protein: CASSPNLGAAFF. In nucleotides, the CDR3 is TGTGCCAGCAGTCCGAACCTCGGTGCCGCTTTCTTT.

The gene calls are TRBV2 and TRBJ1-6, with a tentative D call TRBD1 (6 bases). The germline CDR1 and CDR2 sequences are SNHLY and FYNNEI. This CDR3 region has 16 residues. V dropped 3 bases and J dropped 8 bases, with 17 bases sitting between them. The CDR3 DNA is TGTGCCAGCAGTGATCCCAGGGGCCTTAGGGATTCACCCCTCCACTTT. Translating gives CASSDPRGLRDSPLHF.

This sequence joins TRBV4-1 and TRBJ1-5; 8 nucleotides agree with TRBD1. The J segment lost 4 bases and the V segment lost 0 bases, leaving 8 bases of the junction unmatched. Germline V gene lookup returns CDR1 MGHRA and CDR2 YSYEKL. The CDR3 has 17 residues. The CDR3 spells CASSQEDRGVNNQPQHF. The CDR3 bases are TGCGCCAGCAGCCAAGAAGACAGGGGAGTGAATAATCAGCCCCAGCATTTT.

The CDR3, as DNA: TGCGCCAGCAGCCAAGTGGCTAGCGAAGTCGGAGATACGCAGTATTTT. Amino acids: CASSQVASEVGDTQYF. This chain uses TRBV4-1 with TRBJ2-3; a possible D gene is TRBD2 (6 bases). The V gene's germline CDR1 is MGHRA and CDR2 YSYEKL. The CDR3 has 16 amino acids. Trimming cost V 1 base and J 5 bases, with 16 bases left between them.

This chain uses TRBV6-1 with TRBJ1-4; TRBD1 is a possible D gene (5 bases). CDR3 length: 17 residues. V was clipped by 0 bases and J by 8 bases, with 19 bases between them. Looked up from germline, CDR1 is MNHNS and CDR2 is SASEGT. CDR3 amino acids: CASSEALSSGGEEKLFF. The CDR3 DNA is TGTGCCAGCAGTGAAGCCCTTAGCAGCGGGGGAGAGGAAAAACTGTTTTTT.

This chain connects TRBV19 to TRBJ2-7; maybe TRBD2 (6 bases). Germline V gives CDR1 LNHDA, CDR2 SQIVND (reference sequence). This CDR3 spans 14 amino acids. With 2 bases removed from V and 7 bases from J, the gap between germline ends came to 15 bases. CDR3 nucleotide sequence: TGTGCCAGTAGTATATACAGCGGAGGGCGGGAGCAGTACTTC. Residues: CASSIYSGGREQYF.

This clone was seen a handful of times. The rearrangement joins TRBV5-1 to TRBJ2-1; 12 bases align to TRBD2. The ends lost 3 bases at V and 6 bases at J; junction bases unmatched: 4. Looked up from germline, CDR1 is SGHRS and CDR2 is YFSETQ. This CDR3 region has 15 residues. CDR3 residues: CASSSLAGGPNEQFF. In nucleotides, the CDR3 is TGCGCCAGCAGCTCACTAGCGGGGGGCCCCAATGAGCAGTTCTTC.

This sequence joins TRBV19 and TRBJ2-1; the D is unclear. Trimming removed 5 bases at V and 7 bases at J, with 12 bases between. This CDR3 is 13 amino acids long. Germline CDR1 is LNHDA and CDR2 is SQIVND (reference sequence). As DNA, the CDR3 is TGTGCCAGTAGTTCGGGTAGTATTAATGAGCAGTTCTTC. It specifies CASSSGSINEQFF.